A single sample gave rise to the 21 T cell receptor beta chains below, sequenced in a study of T cell responses to AZD1222 COVID-19 vaccine. TCRdb's table, derived via immunoSEQ multiplex PCR, lists solely in-frame clones and lacks some. Here the sample spans some 100,000 clones, 85% to 90% being singletons. Sequencing was performed on peripheral blood, taken on day 0 of AZD1222 vaccination. Receptors were obtained from an adult in good health.

The chain couples TRBV6-5 to TRBJ1-4, with a possible D match to TRBD1 (5 bases). Trimming took off 7 bases at V and 5 bases at J, with 14 bases between the two ends. Germline CDR1 is MNHEY and CDR2 is SVGAGI. The CDR3 covers 14 residues. The CDR3 is CASTQGRFNEKLFF. CDR3 bases: TGTGCCAGCACCCAGGGACGGTTCAATGAAAAACTGTTTTTT.

The chain joins TRBV28 to TRBJ1-2; 7 bases are a match to TRBD1. This CDR3 comprises 13 residues. Trimming took 2 bases from V and 8 from J; bases not matched to a gene: 5. CDR1 MDHEN and CDR2 SYDVKM come from the germline V gene. CDR3 DNA sequence: TGTGCCAGCAGTTTAGGGACAGAGCGCGGCTACACCTTC. Its translation is CASSLGTERGYTF.

The chain carries TRBV14 and TRBJ1-2; D remains unclear. CDR1 is SGHDN and CDR2 is FVKESK in the germline V gene. Trimming removed 1 base from V and 2 bases from J, with 8 bases in between. The CDR3 is 14 residues long. This CDR3 is CASSQAGRNYGYTF. The CDR3 nucleotides are TGTGCCAGCAGCCAAGCAGGACGGAACTATGGCTACACCTTC. The full variable domain, in which reference TRBV14 and TRBJ1-2 provide the parts outside the CDR3, is EAGVTQFPSHSVIEKGQTVTLRCDPISGHDNLYWYRRVMGKEIKFLLHFVKESKQDESGMPNNRFLAERTGGTYSTLKVQPAELEDSGVYFCASSQAGRNYGYTFGSGTRLTVV.

The V and J genes are TRBV2 and TRBJ2-2; the D gene could be TRBD1 or TRBD2 (6 bases each). This CDR3 has 16 amino acids. V lost 9 bases to trimming and J lost 3 bases, with 20 bases between them. Germline CDR1 and CDR2: SNHLY and FYNNEI. The DNA for the CDR3 is TGTGCCAGTCAAGCTATCGGGGGCGGATACACCGGGGAGCTGTTTTTT. It codes for CASQAIGGGYTGELFF.

The V call is TRBV29-1, the J call TRBJ2-7, with D perhaps matching TRBD2 (7 bases). Germline CDR1 SQVTM, CDR2 ANQGSEA. V dropped 4 bases and J dropped 9 bases, with 19 bases sitting between them. CDR3 length equals 13 residues. The CDR3 region has the DNA TGCAGCGTTGTATCTAGCGGAGGGGGTTCGCAGTACTTC. Protein product: CSVVSSGGGSQYF.

The rearrangement links TRBV29-1 to TRBJ1-5; D is perhaps TRBD1 (6 bases). The CDR3 has 13 amino acids. V shed 6 bases and J shed 1 base, with 10 bases lying between them. Germline V gene sequence: CDR1 SQVTM, CDR2 ANQGSEA. The DNA of the CDR3 is TGCAGCGTGGGGCAGGGGAGCAATCAGCCCCAGCATTTT. Protein: CSVGQGSNQPQHF.

This CDR3 reads CASSQTGAGGYNEQFF. The DNA of the CDR3 is TGTGCCAGCAGTCAGACTGGGGCAGGGGGTTACAATGAGCAGTTCTTC. The genes are TRBV3-1 (or the pseudogene TRBV3-2) and TRBJ2-1; 7 bases fit TRBD1. Germline V gene sequence: CDR1 LGHDT, CDR2 YNNKEL (reference sequence). The V segment lost 6 bases and the J segment 4 bases; nucleotides outside the gene matches: 12. This CDR3 is built from 16 residues.

The J gene is TRBJ1-2, the V gene TRBV24-1; D not certain. CDR3 length: 13 residues. CDR1 and CDR2 (germline): KGHDR, SFDVKD. The V end lost 5 bases, the J end lost 4 bases, and 10 bases lay between the germline ends. CDR3 in DNA: TGTGCCACCAGTGCCCCGGACGGCTATGGCTACACCTTC. Its translation is CATSAPDGYGYTF.

The rearrangement uses TRBV7-3 and TRBJ1-1, with 7 bases identical to TRBD1. V dropped 5 bases and J dropped 0; count of bases not matched to a gene: 3. CDR3 length: 14 amino acids. Germline V gene data show CDR1 as SGHTA and CDR2 as FQGTGA. Written as DNA, the CDR3 is TGTGCCAGCAGCGCCGGGACAGTGAACACTGAAGCTTTCTTT. It is translated as CASSAGTVNTEAFF.

The chain has TRBV6-5 and TRBJ2-7; perhaps TRBD1 as D (6 bases). The CDR3 spans 14 residues. The V end lost 3 bases, the J end lost 2 bases, and 11 bases lay between the germline ends. Germline CDR1 MNHEY, CDR2 SVGAGI. The CDR3, as DNA: TGTGCCAGCAGTTATTCGAGACAGGCCTACGAGCAGTACTTC. Amino acids: CASSYSRQAYEQYF.

V gene TRBV7-9 combines with J gene TRBJ1-1; D gene unclear. The CDR3 consists of 13 residues. The germline V gene has CDR1 SEHNR and CDR2 FQNEAQ (reference sequence). V was shortened by 5 bases and J by 3 bases, with 10 bases between the two germline ends. The CDR3 here is CASSGSMDTEAFF. As DNA, the CDR3 is TGTGCCAGCAGCGGAAGTATGGACACTGAAGCTTTCTTT.

The rearrangement joins TRBV6-2 or TRBV6-3 to TRBJ2-1, with 9 bases identical to TRBD1. The CDR3 totals 14 residues. Germline-derived CDR1 and CDR2 are MNHEY and SVGEGT. With 0 bases clipped from V and 6 bases from J, the junction kept 0 bases outside the gene matches. DNA for the CDR3: TGTGCCAGCAGTTACTCGACAGGGGGCAATGAGCAGTTCTTC. It codes for CASSYSTGGNEQFF.

The chain links TRBV7-2 to TRBJ2-7, with 7 bases lining up with TRBD2. After removal of 3 bases from V and 6 bases from J, the junction contained 8 bases not matched to a gene. Looked up from germline, CDR1 is SGHTA and CDR2 is FQGNSA. The CDR3 contains 14 residues. CDR3 coding DNA: TGTGCCAGCAGCTTTGTATCGCGGGAGCGCGAGCAGTACTTC. This sequence encodes CASSFVSREREQYF. The whole variable domain, filled in from reference TRBV7-2 and TRBJ2-7, reads GAGVSQSPSNKVTEKGKDVELRCDPISGHTALYWYRQSLGQGLEFLIYFQGNSAPDKSGLPSDRFSAERTGGSVSTLTIQRTQQEDSAVYLCASSFVSREREQYFGPGTRLTVT.

This clone was observed a single time. The J gene is TRBJ1-1, the V gene TRBV20-1; possible D gene TRBD1, 6 bases. The V end lost 5 bases, the J end lost 6 bases, and 10 bases lay between the germline ends. CDR3 size: 11 residues. Germline CDR1 DFQATT, CDR2 SNEGSKA (reference sequence). This chain's CDR3 is CSAQGRAEAFF. The CDR3 DNA sequence: TGCAGTGCTCAGGGGCGGGCTGAAGCTTTCTTT.

J is TRBJ2-3 and V is TRBV2; 15 bases align to TRBD2. This CDR3 is built from 16 residues. Germline V gene lookup returns CDR1 SNHLY and CDR2 FYNNEI. V lost 6 bases, J lost 6 bases, and 7 bases stayed unmatched. The CDR3 reads CASSRTSGRASDTQYF. The CDR3, as DNA: TGTGCCAGCAGCCGGACTAGCGGGAGGGCCTCGGATACGCAGTATTTT.

This chain connects TRBV7-2 to TRBJ1-1; D is unclear. The CDR3 sequence is 16 residues long. Germline V gene lookup returns CDR1 SGHTA and CDR2 FQGNSA. Trimming cost V 4 bases and J 4 bases, with 19 bases left between them. The CDR3 bases are TGTGCCAGCAGCTCCGGACTCTTCCGGGAGGTCACTGAAGCTTTCTTT. Translated: CASSSGLFREVTEAFF.

This chain joins TRBV29-1 and TRBJ2-5; 11 bases fit TRBD2. The length of the CDR3 is 16 residues. The ends lost 4 bases at V and 3 bases at J; junction bases unmatched: 10. The germline CDR1 and CDR2 sequences are SQVTM and ANQGSEA. Here the CDR3 reads CSVGRVGLAAEETQYF. In DNA, the CDR3 is TGCAGCGTTGGCAGGGTGGGACTAGCGGCTGAAGAGACCCAGTACTTC.

This chain joins TRBV27 and TRBJ2-2, with TRBD1 matching 9 bases. With V trimmed by 5 bases and J by 6 bases, 7 bases remained unmatched. In germline, CDR1 is MNHEY, CDR2 SMNVEV (reference sequence). The length of the CDR3 is 15 residues. The DNA of the CDR3 is TGTGCCAGCAGTCTCCGACAGGGGGGAGCCGGGGAGCTGTTTTTT. This translates into CASSLRQGGAGELFF.

The CDR3 DNA reads as TGTGCCAGCAGCTTATCAGGGAATTTGGCTGAAGCTTTCTTT. Translated: CASSLSGNLAEAFF. V usage is TRBV11-2 and J usage is TRBJ1-1, with a tentative D call TRBD1 (5 bases). The germline CDR1 and CDR2 sequences are SGHAT and FQNNGV. This CDR3 spans 14 amino acids. V shed 2 bases and J shed 6 bases, with 13 bases lying between them. The complete variable domain, with remaining parts taken from reference TRBV11-2 and TRBJ1-1, reads EAGVAQSPRYKIIEKRQSVAFWCNPISGHATLYWYQQILGQGPKLLIQFQNNGVVDDSQLPKDRFSAERLKGVDSTLKIQPAKLEDSAVYLCASSLSGNLAEAFFGQGTRLTVV.

The rearrangement links TRBV5-5 to TRBJ2-7; D uncertain. V lost 3 bases and J lost 3, with 7 bases in between. Germline assignment: CDR1 SGHKS and CDR2 YYEKEE (reference sequence). The CDR3 runs 12 residues. The CDR3 spells CASSSGRYEQYF. For the CDR3, the DNA is TGTGCCAGCAGCTCAGGACGCTACGAGCAGTACTTC.

This rearrangement joins TRBV14 to TRBJ1-4, with D possibly matching TRBD1 (5 bases). V lost 4 bases to trimming and J lost 8 bases, with 14 bases between them. CDR1 SGHDN and CDR2 FVKESK come from the germline V gene. This CDR3 is 14 amino acids long. The CDR3 region has the DNA TGTGCCAGCAGCCCGAGGACAAAGGGGGAAAAACTGTTTTTT. It translates to CASSPRTKGEKLFF.